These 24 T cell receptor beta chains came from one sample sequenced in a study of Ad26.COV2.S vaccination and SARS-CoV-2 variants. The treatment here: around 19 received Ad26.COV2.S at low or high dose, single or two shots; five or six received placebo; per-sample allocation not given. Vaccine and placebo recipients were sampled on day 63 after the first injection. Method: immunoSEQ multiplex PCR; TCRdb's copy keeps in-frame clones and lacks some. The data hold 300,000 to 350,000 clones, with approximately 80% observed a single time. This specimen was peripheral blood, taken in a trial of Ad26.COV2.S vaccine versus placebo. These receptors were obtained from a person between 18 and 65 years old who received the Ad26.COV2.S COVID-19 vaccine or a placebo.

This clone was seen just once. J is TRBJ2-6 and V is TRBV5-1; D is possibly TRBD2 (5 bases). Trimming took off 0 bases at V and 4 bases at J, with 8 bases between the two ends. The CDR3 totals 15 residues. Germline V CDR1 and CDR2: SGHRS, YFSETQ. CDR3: CASSLGGSGANVLTF. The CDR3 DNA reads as TGCGCCAGCAGCTTGGGAGGGTCCGGGGCCAACGTCCTGACTTTC.

CDR3 amino acids: CASSLSQGQGLNEAFF. The CDR3 DNA sequence: TGCGCCAGCAGCTTGTCCCAAGGACAGGGACTGAATGAAGCTTTCTTT. The chain carries TRBV5-1 and TRBJ1-1; 8 nucleotides align to TRBD1. Germline V gene sequence: CDR1 SGHRS, CDR2 YFSETQ. The CDR3 sequence is 16 residues long. Trimming cost V 1 base and J 7 bases; bases outside gene matches: 12. Full variable domain (outside the CDR3, taken from reference TRBV5-1 and TRBJ1-1): KAGVTQTPRYLIKTRGQQVTLSCSPISGHRSVSWYQQTPGQGLQFLFEYFSETQRNKGNFPGRFSGRQFSNSRSEMNVSTLELGDSALYLCASSLSQGQGLNEAFFGQGTRLTVV.

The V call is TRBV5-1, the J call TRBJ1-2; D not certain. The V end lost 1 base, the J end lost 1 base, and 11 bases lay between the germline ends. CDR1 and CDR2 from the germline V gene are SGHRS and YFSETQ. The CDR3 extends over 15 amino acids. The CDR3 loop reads CASSLSLTNNYGYTF. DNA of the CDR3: TGCGCCAGCAGCTTGTCCCTGACAAATAACTATGGCTACACCTTC. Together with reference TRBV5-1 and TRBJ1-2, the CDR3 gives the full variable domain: KAGVTQTPRYLIKTRGQQVTLSCSPISGHRSVSWYQQTPGQGLQFLFEYFSETQRNKGNFPGRFSGRQFSNSRSEMNVSTLELGDSALYLCASSLSLTNNYGYTFGSGTRLTVV.

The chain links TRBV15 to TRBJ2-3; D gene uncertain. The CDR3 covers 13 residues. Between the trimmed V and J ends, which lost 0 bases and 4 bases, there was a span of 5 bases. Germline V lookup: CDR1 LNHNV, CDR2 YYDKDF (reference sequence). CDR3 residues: CATSRDKADTQYF. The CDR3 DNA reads TGTGCCACCAGCAGAGATAAGGCAGATACGCAGTATTTT.

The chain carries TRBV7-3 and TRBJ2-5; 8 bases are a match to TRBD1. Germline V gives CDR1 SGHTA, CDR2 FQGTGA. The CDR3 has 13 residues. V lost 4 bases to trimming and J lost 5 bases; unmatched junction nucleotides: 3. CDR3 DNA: TGTGCCAGCAGCTCGACAGGGGTCGAGACCCAGTACTTC. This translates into CASSSTGVETQYF.

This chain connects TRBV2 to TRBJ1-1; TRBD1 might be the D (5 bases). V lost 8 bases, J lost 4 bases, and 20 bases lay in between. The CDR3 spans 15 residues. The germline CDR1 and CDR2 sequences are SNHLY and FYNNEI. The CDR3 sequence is CASWARGSGGTEAFF. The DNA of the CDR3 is TGTGCCAGCTGGGCCCGGGGGTCGGGGGGCACTGAAGCTTTCTTT.

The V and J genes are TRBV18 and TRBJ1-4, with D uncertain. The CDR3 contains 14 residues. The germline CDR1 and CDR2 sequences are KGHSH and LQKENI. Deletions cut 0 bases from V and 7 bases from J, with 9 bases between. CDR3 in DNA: TGTGCCAGCTCACCACCATCCGGTTTTGAAAAACTGTTTTTT. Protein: CASSPPSGFEKLFF.

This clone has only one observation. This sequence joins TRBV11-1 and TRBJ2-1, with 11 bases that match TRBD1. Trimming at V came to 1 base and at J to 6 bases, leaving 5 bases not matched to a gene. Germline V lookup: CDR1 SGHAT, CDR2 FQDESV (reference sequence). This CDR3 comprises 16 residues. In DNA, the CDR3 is TGTGCCAGCAGCTTAGAGTTTGGGACAGGGGGCAATGAGCAGTTCTTC. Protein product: CASSLEFGTGGNEQFF.

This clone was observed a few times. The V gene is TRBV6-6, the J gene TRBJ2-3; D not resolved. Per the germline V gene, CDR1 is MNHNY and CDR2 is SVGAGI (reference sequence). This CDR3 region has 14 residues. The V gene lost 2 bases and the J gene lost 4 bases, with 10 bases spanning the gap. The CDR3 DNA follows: TGTGCCAGCAGTTACAGTAGTGGCTCAGATACGCAGTATTTT. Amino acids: CASSYSSGSDTQYF.

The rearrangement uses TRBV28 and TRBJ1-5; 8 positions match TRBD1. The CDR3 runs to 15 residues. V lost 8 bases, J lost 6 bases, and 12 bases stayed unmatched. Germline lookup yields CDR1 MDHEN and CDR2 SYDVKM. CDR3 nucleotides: TGTGCCAGCGGAATCCTACAGGGGGACGGTCAGCCCCAGCATTTT. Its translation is CASGILQGDGQPQHF.

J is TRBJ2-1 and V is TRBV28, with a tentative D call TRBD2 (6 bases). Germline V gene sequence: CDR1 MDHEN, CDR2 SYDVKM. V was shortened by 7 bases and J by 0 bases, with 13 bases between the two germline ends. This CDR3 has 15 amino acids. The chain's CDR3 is CASKGTPSSYNEQFF. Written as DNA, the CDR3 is TGTGCCAGCAAGGGGACTCCAAGCTCCTACAATGAGCAGTTCTTC.

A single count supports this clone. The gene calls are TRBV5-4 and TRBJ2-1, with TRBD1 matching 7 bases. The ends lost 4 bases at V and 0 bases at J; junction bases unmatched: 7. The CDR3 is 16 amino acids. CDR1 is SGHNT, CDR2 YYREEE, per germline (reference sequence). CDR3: CASSPKTGSSYNEQFF. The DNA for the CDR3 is TGTGCCAGCAGCCCGAAGACAGGGAGCTCCTACAATGAGCAGTTCTTC.

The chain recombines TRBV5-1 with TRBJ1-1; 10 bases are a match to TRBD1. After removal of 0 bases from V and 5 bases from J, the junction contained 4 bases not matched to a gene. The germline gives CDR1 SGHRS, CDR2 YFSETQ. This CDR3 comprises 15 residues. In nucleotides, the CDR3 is TGCGCCAGCAGCTTGGCCGGGACAGGGGCGACTGAAGCTTTCTTT. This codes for CASSLAGTGATEAFF.

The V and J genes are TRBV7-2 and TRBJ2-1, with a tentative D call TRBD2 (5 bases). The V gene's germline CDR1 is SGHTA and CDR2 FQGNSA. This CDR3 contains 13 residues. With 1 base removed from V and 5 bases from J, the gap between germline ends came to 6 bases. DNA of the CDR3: TGTGCCAGCAGCTTAGGCGGGCACAATGAGCAGTTCTTC. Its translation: CASSLGGHNEQFF.

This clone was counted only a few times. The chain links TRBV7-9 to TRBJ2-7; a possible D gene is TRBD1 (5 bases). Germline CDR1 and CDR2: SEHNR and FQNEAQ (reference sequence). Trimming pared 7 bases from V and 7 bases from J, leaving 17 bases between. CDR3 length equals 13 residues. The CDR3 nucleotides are TGTGCCAGCACCCCCCCCAGCCGGACAGAGCAGTACTTC. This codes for CASTPPSRTEQYF.

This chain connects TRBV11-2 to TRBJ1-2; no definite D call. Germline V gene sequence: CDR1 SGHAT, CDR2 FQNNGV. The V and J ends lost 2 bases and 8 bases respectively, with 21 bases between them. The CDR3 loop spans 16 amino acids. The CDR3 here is CASSLNPRAGHLGYTF. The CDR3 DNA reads TGTGCCAGCAGCTTAAACCCCCGGGCAGGCCATCTAGGCTACACCTTC.

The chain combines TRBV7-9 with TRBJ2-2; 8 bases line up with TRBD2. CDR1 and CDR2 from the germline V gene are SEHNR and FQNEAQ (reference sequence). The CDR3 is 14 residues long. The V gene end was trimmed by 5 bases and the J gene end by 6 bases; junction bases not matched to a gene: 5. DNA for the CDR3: TGTGCCAGCAGCCCAAATAGCGGGGCCGGGGAGCTGTTTTTT. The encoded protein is CASSPNSGAGELFF. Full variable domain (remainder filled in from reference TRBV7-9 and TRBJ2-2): DTGVSQNPRHKITKRGQNVTFRCDPISEHNRLYWYRQTLGQGPEFLTYFQNEAQLEKSRLLSDRFSAERPKGSFSTLEIQRTEQGDSAMYLCASSPNSGAGELFFGEGSRLTVL.

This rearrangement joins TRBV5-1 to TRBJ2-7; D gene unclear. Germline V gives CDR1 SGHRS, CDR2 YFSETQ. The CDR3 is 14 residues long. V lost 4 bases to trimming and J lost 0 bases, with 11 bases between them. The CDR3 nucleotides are TGCGCCAGCAGCAGAGTTCCTAACTCCTACGAGCAGTACTTC. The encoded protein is CASSRVPNSYEQYF.

The CDR3 coding sequence is TGTGCCAGCAGCTCCTACAGCTACGAGCAGTACTTC. It translates to CASSSYSYEQYF. The chain links TRBV11-3 to TRBJ2-7, with D hard to call. From germline, CDR1 is SGHNT and CDR2 YENEEA. The CDR3 length is 12 residues. V was clipped by 4 bases and J by 3 bases, with 7 bases between them.

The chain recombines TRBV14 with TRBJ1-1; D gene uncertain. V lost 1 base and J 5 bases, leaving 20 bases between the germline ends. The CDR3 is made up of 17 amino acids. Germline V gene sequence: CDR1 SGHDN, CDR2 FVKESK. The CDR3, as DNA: TGTGCCAGCAGCCAAGTATTAGGATACCTCACGGGGACTGAAGCTTTCTTT. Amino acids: CASSQVLGYLTGTEAFF.

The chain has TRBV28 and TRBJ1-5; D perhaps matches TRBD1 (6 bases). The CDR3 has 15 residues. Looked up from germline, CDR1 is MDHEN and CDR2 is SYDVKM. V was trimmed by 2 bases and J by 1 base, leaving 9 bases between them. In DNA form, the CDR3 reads TGTGCCAGCAGTTTACGGGGGCAGAGCAATCAGCCCCAGCATTTT. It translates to CASSLRGQSNQPQHF. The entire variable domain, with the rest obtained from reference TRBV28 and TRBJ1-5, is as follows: DVKVTQSSRYLVKRTGEKVFLECVQDMDHENMFWYRQDPGLGLRLIYFSYDVKMKEKGDIPEGYSVSREKKERFSLILESASTNQTSMYLCASSLRGQSNQPQHFGDGTRLSIL.

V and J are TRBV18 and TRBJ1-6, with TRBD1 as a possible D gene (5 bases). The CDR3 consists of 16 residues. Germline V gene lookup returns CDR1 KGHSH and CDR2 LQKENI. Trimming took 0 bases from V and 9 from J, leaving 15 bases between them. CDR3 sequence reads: CASSPPVSQGRSPLHF. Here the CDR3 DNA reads TGTGCCAGCTCACCACCGGTGAGCCAGGGCCGTTCACCCCTCCACTTT.

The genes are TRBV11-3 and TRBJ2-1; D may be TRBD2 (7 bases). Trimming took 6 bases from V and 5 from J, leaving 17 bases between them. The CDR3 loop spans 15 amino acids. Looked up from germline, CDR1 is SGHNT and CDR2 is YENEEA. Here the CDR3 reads CASSLGGLGDNEQFF. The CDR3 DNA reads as TGTGCCAGCAGTTTGGGGGGGCTGGGAGACAATGAGCAGTTCTTC.

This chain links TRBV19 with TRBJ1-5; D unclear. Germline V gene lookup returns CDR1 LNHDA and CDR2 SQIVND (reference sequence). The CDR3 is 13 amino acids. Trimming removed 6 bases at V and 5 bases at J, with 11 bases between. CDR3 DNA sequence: TGTGCCAGTAGCTATGGCCTGGATCAGCCCCAGCATTTT. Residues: CASSYGLDQPQHF.